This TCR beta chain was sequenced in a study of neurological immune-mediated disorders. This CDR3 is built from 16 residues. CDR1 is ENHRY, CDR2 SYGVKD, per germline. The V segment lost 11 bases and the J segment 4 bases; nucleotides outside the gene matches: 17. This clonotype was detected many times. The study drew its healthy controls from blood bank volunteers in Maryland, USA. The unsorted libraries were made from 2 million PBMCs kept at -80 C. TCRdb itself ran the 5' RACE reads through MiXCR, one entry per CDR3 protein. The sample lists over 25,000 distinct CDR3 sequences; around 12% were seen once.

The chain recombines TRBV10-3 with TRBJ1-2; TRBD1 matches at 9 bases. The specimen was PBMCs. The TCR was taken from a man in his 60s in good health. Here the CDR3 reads CAASSLRQGESYGYTF. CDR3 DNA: TGTGCCGCAAGCAGTCTACGACAGGGGGAAAGCTATGGCTACACCTTC.